This entry concerns a single T cell receptor (beta chain). Its antigen is still unknown. Base quality data are lacking; no much larger clone is found one base away. The CDR3 measures 17 amino acids from cysteine to phenylalanine. Just CDR3 DNA is preserved here, 51 bases in frame from base 1. Trimming at the junction amounts to 2 bases on V and 4 bases on J, and the germline ends lie 21 bases apart. CDR1 and CDR2, looked up from the germline V gene, are SGHDT and YYEEEE. The data derive from a study of T cell responses to AZD1222 COVID-19 vaccine (dated by TCRdb to about 2021). With regard to the full study: Because spike-specific TCR depth and breadth did not differ between the two schedules, AZD1222 recipients who got a second dose at roughly 4 weeks were pooled with those who got a second dose at roughly 12 weeks. Trial participants were enrolled by age into 18-55, 56-69 and 70-plus year subgroups, with approximately 150, 30 and 60 TCR-sequenced participants respectively. TCR sequencing covered 230 or so trial participants: 200 to 220 given two doses of AZD1222 and 26 given two doses of MenACWY control vaccine. What the work shows at the level of the full study, not this receptor alone: In the small 56-69-year group, the increase in depth fell short of significance, most likely because of low power. Conclusions about previously exposed vaccinees were limited because only a handful of AZD1222 recipients were SARS-CoV-2 seropositive at baseline. Spike-specific TCR breadth and depth rose significantly after two AZD1222 doses compared with day 0 and with MenACWY recipients. Most participants were white British and females outnumbered males, and the authors suggested that clonal diversity may have been underestimated. Nearly half of unique spike-specific TCRs reportedly recognized epitopes outside regions mutated in the B.1.351 and B.1.1.7 variants. The whole spike protein was spanned by vaccine-associated CD4 TCRs, and dominant responses were seen in regions 160-218 and 743-854. Because no samples from the day 14 peak response were available, repertoires could be characterized only after the peak T cell response.

The CDR3 regions of human TCRbeta chains were analyzed by immunosequencing. The original methods were these. Repertoire TCRs were checked for matches against a reference library of SARS-CoV-2-specific TCRs that had been generated using the MIRA antigen-specificity platform. Breadth meant the fraction of unique TCRs that were SARS-CoV-2-associated, whereas depth meant the fraction of total T cells that were SARS-CoV-2-associated. Each spike-specific TCR was assigned to its reactive spike region and to a CD4 or CD8 class using the MIRA data. Log10-transformed breadth and depth values were compared by one-way ANOVA with Sidak's multiple comparisons tests. TCRdb limited this immuneACCESS table to in-frame rearrangements with V and J called. A share of clones is missing; checked studies link under half to unresolved V genes, and the rest is unexplained. For V, J and clone size, that table is used; D and trimming come from the DNA. This sample comprises approximately 120,000 clones, around nine tenths of them detected only once. The top ten hold around a sixth of the sample.

The sample's time point label, decoded: baseline before first vaccination. Vaccinee samples were obtained from the UK trials COV001 and COV002, which included a single-blind randomized controlled phase 2/3 trial of AZD1222 (ChAdOx1 nCoV-19) in healthy adults. Trial participant PBMC samples were collected at day 0 and day 28 after the second dose for TCRbeta chain sequencing. The rearranged chain carries TRBV5-6 and TRBJ1-2, with TRBD1 as a weak D call on 5 bases. The sequencing here drew on peripheral blood, taken on day 0 of AZD1222 vaccination. The sequence was obtained from an adult in good health. The CDR3: CASSFAQRRDQGYGYTF. DNA sequence: TGTGCCAGCAGCTTCGCCCAACGGAGGGATCAGGGCTATGGCTACACCTTC.